The entry below describes one TCR beta chain. Its antigen is as yet unknown. The sample is drawn from a study of immune cell composition in non-small cell lung cancer. TCRdb keeps only in-frame clones here, not all; method: immunoSEQ multiplex PCR. The repertoire includes 13,000 to 15,000 clones, around 68% of them detected once, and 7.5% sits in the top ten. Study-wide results and limits: No significant correlation existed between pack-years smoked and tumour clonality. Top 10 clone scores and clonality were higher in squamous than adenocarcinoma. Tumour-reactive clones were not shown to match dominant in vivo tumour clones.

The CDR3 consists of 17 residues. Germline CDR1 is SGHRS and CDR2 is YFSETQ. Unmatched junction bases numbered 5, after V lost 2 bases and J lost 2 bases. Specimen: lung tumor tissue. The chain carries TRBV5-1 and TRBJ2-2; TRBD1 matches 11 bases. This TCR derives from a human donor with non-small cell lung cancer. CDR3 loop: CASSLKWTGGNTGELFF. For the CDR3, the DNA is TGCGCCAGCAGCTTAAAATGGACAGGGGGCAACACCGGGGAGCTGTTTTTT.